Below, 14 T cell receptor beta chains from the same sample are listed, as sequenced in a study of T cell responses to AZD1222 COVID-19 vaccine. Using immunoSEQ multiplex PCR, the repertoire was profiled, and TCRdb retains in-frame clones only, with some absent. The sample comprises about 110,000 clones, roughly nine tenths of which are singletons, and over 3% rests with the top ten. The source was peripheral blood, collected on day 0 of MenACWY control vaccination. Source of these receptors: an adult in good health.

The chain carries TRBV2 and TRBJ2-7; D is tentatively TRBD1 or TRBD2 (5 bases each). V lost 8 bases and J 1 base, leaving 12 bases between the germline ends. Germline CDR1 and CDR2: SNHLY and FYNNEI. CDR3 length: 13 residues. The CDR3 loop is CASVRDGSYEQYF. DNA for the CDR3: TGTGCCAGCGTAAGGGACGGATCCTACGAGCAGTACTTC.

This clone has more than one count but fewer than ten. J is TRBJ1-6 and V is TRBV27, with D unresolved. Germline CDR1 is MNHEY and CDR2 is SMNVEV (reference sequence). The CDR3 runs 12 residues. V was shortened by 1 base and J by 7 bases, with 2 bases between the two germline ends. The CDR3 nucleotides read TGTGCCAGCAGTTTATGGAATTCACCCCTCCACTTT. It specifies CASSLWNSPLHF.

The V and J genes are TRBV4-3 and TRBJ2-3, with 8 nucleotides matching TRBD1. Trimming removed 0 bases from V and 5 bases from J; junction bases left unmatched: 7. The CDR3 has 16 residues. The germline V gene encodes CDR1 LGHNA and CDR2 YSLEER. In nucleotides, the CDR3 is TGCGCCAGCAGCCAAGATGGGCAGGGGGCAGGAGATACGCAGTATTTT. Translated, it gives CASSQDGQGAGDTQYF.

Worth noting for this clone: The junction differs from germline at one of its ends, possibly a read error. J is TRBJ1-3 and V is TRBV14; D not resolved. CDR1 and CDR2 from the germline V gene are SGHDN and FVKESK. This CDR3 spans 14 amino acids. The CDR3: CASSQEHRFGTIYF. Written as DNA, the CDR3 is TGTGCCAGCAGTCAAGAACACAGATTCGGCACCATATATTTT.

The CDR3 here is CASSARGTGFSYEQYF. Here the CDR3 DNA reads TGTGCCAGCAGCGCCAGGGGGACGGGTTTCTCCTACGAGCAGTACTTC. The chain combines TRBV9 with TRBJ2-7, with 7 bases matching TRBD1. This CDR3 is built from 16 residues. Germline loops: CDR1 SGDLS, CDR2 YYNGEE. Trimming cost V 3 bases and J 0 bases; bases outside gene matches: 9. The complete variable domain, with remaining parts taken from reference TRBV9 and TRBJ2-7, reads DSGVTQTPKHLITATGQRVTLRCSPRSGDLSVYWYQQSLDQGLQFLIQYYNGEERAKGNILERFSAQQFPDLHSELNLSSLELGDSALYFCASSARGTGFSYEQYFGPGTRLTVT.

The chain combines TRBV6-6 with TRBJ1-6, with 7 bases aligning to TRBD1. J was trimmed by 7 bases and V by 0 bases; bases with no gene match: 0. The CDR3 sequence is 14 residues long. Germline V gene lookup returns CDR1 MNHNY and CDR2 SVGAGI (reference sequence). The CDR3 DNA reads TGTGCCAGCAGTTACTCGACAGGGAATTCACCCCTCCACTTT. It is translated as CASSYSTGNSPLHF.

This clone was observed a handful of times. The chain joins TRBV29-1 to TRBJ1-1, with TRBD1 matching 7 bases. Germline V gives CDR1 SQVTM, CDR2 ANQGSEA. V shed 7 bases, J shed 5 bases, and the junction held 10 bases outside the gene matches. This CDR3 contains 13 residues. CDR3 residues: CSAAGQARTEAFF. DNA of the CDR3: TGCAGCGCGGCAGGACAGGCCAGAACTGAAGCTTTCTTT.

This clone was picked up one time. The rearrangement links TRBV15 to TRBJ2-2; D remains unclear. V shed 3 bases and J shed 3 bases, with 2 bases lying between them. This CDR3 has 12 residues. Per germline, CDR1 LNHNV and CDR2 YYDKDF (reference sequence). The CDR3 sequence: CATSRDTGELFF. The CDR3 region has the DNA TGTGCCACCAGCAGGGACACCGGGGAGCTGTTTTTT. The full variable domain, its missing parts supplied by reference TRBV15 and TRBJ2-2, is DAMVIQNPRYQVTQFGKPVTLSCSQTLNHNVMYWYQQKSSQAPKLLFHYYDKDFNNEADTPDNFQSRRPNTSFCFLDIRSPGLGDTAMYLCATSRDTGELFFGEGSRLTVL.

This chain uses TRBV9 with TRBJ1-1; TRBD1 matches 8 bases. This CDR3 spans 14 amino acids. Germline CDR1 SGDLS, CDR2 YYNGEE. V shed 0 bases, J shed 9 bases, and the junction held 7 bases outside the gene matches. CDR3 coding DNA: TGTGCCAGCAGCGTAGAGGCAGGGGGCGCGAAAGCTTTCTTT. Protein sequence: CASSVEAGGAKAFF. Drawing the rest from reference TRBV9 and TRBJ1-1, the complete variable domain is DSGVTQTPKHLITATGQRVTLRCSPRSGDLSVYWYQQSLDQGLQFLIQYYNGEERAKGNILERFSAQQFPDLHSELNLSSLELGDSALYFCASSVEAGGAKAFFGQGTRLTVV.

The rearrangement links TRBV18 to TRBJ2-7; 8 bases are shared with TRBD1. The CDR3 has 13 residues. The germline CDR1 and CDR2 sequences are KGHSH and LQKENI. J gave up 7 bases and V 6 bases, and 8 bases lay outside the gene matches. CDR3 amino acids: CASSPWTGKEQYF. Here the CDR3 DNA reads TGTGCCAGCTCCCCCTGGACAGGGAAAGAGCAGTACTTC.

The V call is TRBV27, the J call TRBJ2-3; 9 positions match TRBD2. Trimming cost V 10 bases and J 1 base; bases outside gene matches: 9. This CDR3 is 15 amino acids long. Germline V CDR1 and CDR2: MNHEY, SMNVEV (reference sequence). The CDR3 reads CATGSGGARTDTQYF. The CDR3, as DNA: TGTGCCACCGGTAGCGGGGGAGCTCGCACAGATACGCAGTATTTT.

Of note for this clone: Other DNA sequences in this sample translate to the same CDR3. This chain uses TRBV29-1 with TRBJ2-7, with D perhaps matching TRBD2 (5 bases). The V gene lost 4 bases and the J gene lost 3 bases, with 7 bases spanning the gap. Germline V gene sequence: CDR1 SQVTM, CDR2 ANQGSEA. The CDR3 loop spans 11 amino acids. Here the CDR3 reads CSVGRDYEQYF. The CDR3, as DNA: TGCAGCGTTGGTCGGGACTACGAGCAGTACTTC.

J is TRBJ1-1 and V is TRBV7-8, with D unresolved. The V end lost 5 bases, the J end lost 4 bases, and 11 bases lay between the germline ends. The germline gives CDR1 SGHVS, CDR2 FQNEAQ. The CDR3 consists of 13 residues. The CDR3 loop is CASSPARGTEAFF. CDR3 DNA sequence: TGTGCCAGCAGCCCGGCCCGTGGCACTGAAGCTTTCTTT.

This sequence joins TRBV11-3 and TRBJ2-1; 8 nucleotides agree with TRBD1. Germline V gene sequence: CDR1 SGHNT, CDR2 YENEEA. Losses at the gene ends were 5 bases for V and 3 bases for J; bases not matched to a gene: 6. The CDR3 contains 15 residues. In DNA, the CDR3 is TGTGCCAGCAGCCCACAACAGGGGGGCTACAATGAGCAGTTCTTC. This gives the protein CASSPQQGGYNEQFF.